Each of the 29 T cell receptor beta chains below was sequenced from the same sample in a study of immune evolution from preneoplasia to lung adenocarcinoma (dated by TCRdb to the early 2020s). The library was built by means of the immunoSEQ multiplex PCR assay. As stored in TCRdb, this immuneACCESS dataset retains in-frame rearrangements with V and J assigned. A fraction of the clones does not appear; measured against another copy, unresolved V genes explain less than half of the discrepancy, and the remainder lacks a known reason. This sample holds around 11,000 clones; approximately 81% were observed only once. The ten largest clones capture around 1.7% of the sample. Sequencing used FFPE minimally invasive lung adenocarcinoma tissue. The sample's cell subset or site label, decoded: micro-invasive lung adenocarcinoma (MIA). Receptors were obtained from an older person with lung adenocarcinoma.

The chain uses TRBV6-1 and TRBJ2-7; TRBD2 might be the D (5 bases). The germline gives CDR1 MNHNS, CDR2 SASEGT. The CDR3 consists of 12 residues. V was clipped by 6 bases and J by 4 bases, with 10 bases between them. The CDR3 DNA follows: TGTGCCAGCAGAGAAACTAGATACGAGCAGTACTTC. Residues: CASRETRYEQYF.

The chain couples TRBV4-1 to TRBJ2-2, with 16 positions matching TRBD2. J lost 5 bases, V lost 4 bases, and 4 bases had no gene match. Germline V gives CDR1 MGHRA, CDR2 YSYEKL. The CDR3 contains 17 residues. The CDR3 DNA sequence: TGCGCCAGCAGCCGGGGACTAGCGGGAGGGCCGACCGGGGAGCTGTTTTTT. Amino acids: CASSRGLAGGPTGELFF.

The chain has TRBV7-6 and TRBJ2-3, with 13 bases matching TRBD2. Per the germline V gene, CDR1 is SGHVS and CDR2 is FNYEAQ. The CDR3 spans 16 residues. V lost 3 bases, J lost 5 bases, and 5 bases stayed unmatched. The CDR3, as DNA: TGTGCCAGCAGCTTGGGGACTAGCGGGACCTTAGATACGCAGTATTTT. Translated, it gives CASSLGTSGTLDTQYF.

The chain combines TRBV7-9 with TRBJ2-2; 12 nucleotides line up with TRBD1. The CDR3 has 19 amino acids. Germline V lookup: CDR1 SEHNR, CDR2 FQNEAQ (reference sequence). The J segment lost 5 bases and the V segment lost 5 bases, leaving 15 bases of the junction unmatched. The CDR3 nucleotides read TGTGCCAGCAGCCAATTTAATGGGGGACAGGGGGCACGAACCGGGGAGCTGTTTTTT. Translation gives CASSQFNGGQGARTGELFF.

V is TRBV10-3 and J is TRBJ2-7, with D perhaps TRBD1 (6 bases). V was trimmed by 5 bases and J by 2 bases, leaving 13 bases between them. Germline V gives CDR1 ENHRY, CDR2 SYGVKD. This CDR3 has 14 residues. The CDR3 is CAISQRQAAYEQYF. In DNA, the CDR3 is TGTGCCATCAGTCAAAGACAGGCGGCCTACGAGCAGTACTTC.

The chain couples TRBV29-1 to TRBJ2-7, with D perhaps matching TRBD2 (6 bases). The CDR3 totals 12 residues. CDR1 and CDR2 from the germline V gene are SQVTM and ANQGSEA. Trimming removed 4 bases at V and 1 base at J, with 8 bases between. CDR3 sequence reads: CSVGRESYEQYF. Written as DNA, the CDR3 is TGCAGCGTTGGTCGGGAGTCCTACGAGCAGTACTTC.

The rearrangement uses TRBV2 and TRBJ2-7; 7 bases align to TRBD2. V shed 6 bases, J shed 0 bases, and the junction held 5 bases outside the gene matches. CDR1 and CDR2 (germline): SNHLY, FYNNEI. The CDR3 is 14 residues long. The CDR3 DNA is TGTGCCAGCAGCCCCCCGGGGGGCTCCTACGAGCAGTACTTC. Its translation: CASSPPGGSYEQYF.

This clone has a handful of counts. The chain employs TRBV25-1 and TRBJ2-7, with 8 bases matching TRBD2. The J segment lost 0 bases and the V segment lost 9 bases, leaving 4 bases of the junction unmatched. The CDR3 has 13 residues. Looked up from germline, CDR1 is MGHDK and CDR2 is SYGVNS. CDR3 DNA: TGTGCCAGTAGCGGGGAGAGCTCCTACGAGCAGTACTTC. Its protein is CASSGESSYEQYF.

This chain connects TRBV27 to TRBJ1-5; D perhaps matches TRBD1 (6 bases). This CDR3 spans 16 amino acids. Germline values: CDR1 MNHEY, CDR2 SMNVEV (reference sequence). Trimming took 2 bases from V and 2 from J, leaving 13 bases between them. CDR3 nucleotide sequence: TGTGCCAGCAGTTTACAGGGGTCCTCTGGCAATCAGCCCCAGCATTTT. Translating gives CASSLQGSSGNQPQHF.

The rearrangement uses TRBV5-4 and TRBJ2-5; 8 bases fit TRBD1. The J segment lost 5 bases and the V segment lost 3 bases, leaving 9 bases of the junction unmatched. The length of the CDR3 is 15 residues. The germline V gene has CDR1 SGHNT and CDR2 YYREEE (reference sequence). The CDR3 loop reads CASSSKRQGRETQYF. The CDR3 bases are TGTGCCAGCAGCTCTAAACGACAGGGGCGGGAGACCCAGTACTTC.

The J gene is TRBJ2-2, the V gene TRBV18, with 13 positions matching TRBD2. The CDR3 runs to 18 residues. V lost 0 bases, J lost 5 bases, and 6 bases stayed unmatched. Germline-derived CDR1 and CDR2 are KGHSH and LQKENI. The CDR3 coding sequence is TGTGCCAGCTCACCACCGGCGACTAGCGGGGGGCTAACCGGGGAGCTGTTTTTT. It yields the protein CASSPPATSGGLTGELFF.

The sample holds a few counts of this clone. The V call is TRBV2, the J call TRBJ2-5; the match to TRBD2 covers 8 bases. The CDR3 extends over 15 amino acids. Germline V gene sequence: CDR1 SNHLY, CDR2 FYNNEI. J was trimmed by 2 bases and V by 6 bases; bases with no gene match: 8. CDR3: CASREELAGQETQYF. CDR3 in DNA: TGTGCCAGCAGGGAGGAGTTAGCGGGGCAAGAGACCCAGTACTTC. Filled out from reference TRBV2 and TRBJ2-5, the complete variable domain reads EPEVTQTPSHQVTQMGQEVILRCVPISNHLYFYWYRQILGQKVEFLVSFYNNEISEKSEIFDDQFSVERPDGSNFTLKIRSTKLEDSAMYFCASREELAGQETQYFGPGTRLLVL.

The CDR3 DNA reads TGTGCCAGCAGCTTAGCCGCTTCAGAGACCCAGTACTTC. Protein sequence: CASSLAASETQYF. This chain uses TRBV7-2 with TRBJ2-5; D is undetermined. The V gene's germline CDR1 is SGHTA and CDR2 FQGNSA. The CDR3 sequence is 13 residues long. Trimming removed 0 bases from V and 4 bases from J, with 6 bases in between.

The chain is built from TRBV29-1 and TRBJ2-7, with D perhaps matching TRBD1 or TRBD2 (6 bases each). The CDR3 consists of 14 residues. V was pared by 5 bases and J by 1 base, with 15 bases between. Germline V gene lookup returns CDR1 SQVTM and CDR2 ANQGSEA. CDR3 amino acids: CSVSGGLESYEQYF. For the CDR3, the DNA is TGCAGCGTTTCCGGGGGCCTAGAGTCCTACGAGCAGTACTTC.

This rearrangement joins TRBV7-3 to TRBJ1-6, with D uncertain. V was pared by 2 bases and J by 6 bases, with 8 bases between. The CDR3 sequence is 14 residues long. CDR1 is SGHTA, CDR2 FQGTGA, per germline. The CDR3, as DNA: TGTGCCAGCAGCTTAGGGTTCGCTAATTCACCCCTCCACTTT. Its protein is CASSLGFANSPLHF.

The chain recombines TRBV5-4 with TRBJ2-7; TRBD1 is a possible D gene (6 bases). Trimming cost V 5 bases and J 2 bases, with 14 bases left between them. This CDR3 spans 14 amino acids. CDR1 and CDR2 (germline): SGHNT, YYREEE (reference sequence). The CDR3 DNA follows: TGTGCCAGCAGGGCACCGGACAGCCCCTACGAGCAGTACTTC. Amino acid sequence: CASRAPDSPYEQYF.

This clone appeared a single time. V is TRBV6-5 and J is TRBJ2-7; 11 nucleotides match TRBD2. CDR3 length: 15 residues. The trim removed 6 bases at V and 0 bases at J, leaving 4 bases unmatched. Germline V gene sequence: CDR1 MNHEY, CDR2 SVGAGI. The CDR3, as DNA: TGTGCCAGCAGCACTACTAGCGGGAGCTCCTACGAGCAGTACTTC. This codes for CASSTTSGSSYEQYF.

The J gene is TRBJ2-3, the V gene TRBV9, with 9 bases aligning to TRBD2. Germline assignment: CDR1 SGDLS and CDR2 YYNGEE. The J segment lost 3 bases and the V segment lost 2 bases, leaving 7 bases of the junction unmatched. The CDR3 sequence is 16 residues long. This CDR3 reads CASSVFSLAGTDTQYF. DNA for the CDR3: TGTGCCAGCAGCGTGTTTTCGCTAGCGGGAACAGATACGCAGTATTTT. The full variable domain, with the rest looked up from reference TRBV9 and TRBJ2-3, is DSGVTQTPKHLITATGQRVTLRCSPRSGDLSVYWYQQSLDQGLQFLIQYYNGEERAKGNILERFSAQQFPDLHSELNLSSLELGDSALYFCASSVFSLAGTDTQYFGPGTRLTVL.

This clone has just one count. The J gene is TRBJ2-1, the V gene TRBV28, with D possibly being TRBD2 (6 bases). CDR1 MDHEN and CDR2 SYDVKM come from the germline V gene. CDR3 length: 13 residues. V was cut by 2 bases and J by 10 bases, with 12 bases left in between. The CDR3, as DNA: TGTGCCAGCAGTTTAAGACTAGGTGGGGAGCAGTTCTTC. Translated, it gives CASSLRLGGEQFF.

V gene TRBV6-5 combines with J gene TRBJ2-1; D not resolved. Germline V gene data show CDR1 as MNHEY and CDR2 as SVGAGI. The CDR3 has 14 amino acids. Trimming left V 4 bases short and J 3 bases short, with 10 bases between. The CDR3 is CASSSSTVYNEQFF. CDR3 sequence (DNA): TGTGCCAGCAGTTCGTCGACCGTCTACAATGAGCAGTTCTTC.

This rearrangement joins TRBV21-1 to TRBJ2-4; the DNA was not compared with TRBD2, the D call given in the table. TRBV21-1 is deemed a pseudogene. This CDR3 is built from 16 residues. This chain's CDR3 is CASSLRLAVAKNIQYF. Here the CDR3 DNA reads TGTGCCAGCAGCTTACGACTAGCTGTGGCCAAAAACATTCAGTACTTC.

The J gene is TRBJ2-1, the V gene TRBV7-6, with TRBD2 identical over 8 bases. Looked up from germline, CDR1 is SGHVS and CDR2 is FNYEAQ. V trimming: 1 base; J trimming: 6 bases; junction bases outside the gene matches: 11. CDR3 length: 17 amino acids. The chain's CDR3 is CASSLGPGGPSGNEQFF. In nucleotides, the CDR3 is TGTGCCAGCAGCTTAGGGCCGGGGGGGCCCTCGGGCAATGAGCAGTTCTTC.

The genes are TRBV5-1 and TRBJ2-3; 7 nucleotides align to TRBD1. Germline-derived CDR1 and CDR2 are SGHRS and YFSETQ. This CDR3 comprises 13 residues. Trimming at V came to 4 bases and at J to 6 bases, leaving 5 bases not matched to a gene. CDR3 coding DNA: TGCGCCAGCAGCACTGGACAGGTGGATACGCAGTATTTT. Amino acid sequence: CASSTGQVDTQYF.

This clone came up once. This sequence joins TRBV11-2 and TRBJ1-4, with 8 bases that match TRBD1. CDR1 SGHAT and CDR2 FQNNGV come from the germline V gene. J lost 7 bases, V lost 5 bases, and 6 bases had no gene match. The CDR3 has 14 residues. The CDR3 here is CASSIGQGREKLFF. As DNA, the CDR3 is TGTGCCAGCAGCATTGGACAGGGTCGTGAAAAACTGTTTTTT. Full variable domain (missing parts from reference TRBV11-2 and TRBJ1-4): EAGVAQSPRYKIIEKRQSVAFWCNPISGHATLYWYQQILGQGPKLLIQFQNNGVVDDSQLPKDRFSAERLKGVDSTLKIQPAKLEDSAVYLCASSIGQGREKLFFGSGTQLSVL.

The chain couples TRBV9 to TRBJ2-1; D remains ambiguous. CDR3 size: 15 residues. Germline V CDR1 and CDR2: SGDLS, YYNGEE. Trimming stripped 4 bases from V and 0 bases from J, with 11 bases between. CDR3 loop: CASSPVSSSYNEQFF. CDR3 DNA sequence: TGTGCCAGCAGCCCCGTCTCTAGCTCCTACAATGAGCAGTTCTTC.

In this sample, this clone turned up once. The V gene is TRBV5-1, the J gene TRBJ2-1, with TRBD2 matching over 16 bases. Losses at the gene ends were 4 bases for V and 8 bases for J; bases not matched to a gene: 6. Germline loops: CDR1 SGHRS, CDR2 YFSETQ. This CDR3 has 16 amino acids. The CDR3 reads CASSQGLAGGFDEQFF. DNA for the CDR3: TGCGCCAGCAGCCAGGGACTAGCGGGGGGGTTCGATGAGCAGTTCTTC.

The chain recombines TRBV5-1 with TRBJ2-5; 7 bases fit TRBD1. V shed 4 bases, J shed 5 bases, and the junction held 5 bases outside the gene matches. The CDR3 has 13 amino acids. The germline gives CDR1 SGHRS, CDR2 YFSETQ. The CDR3 DNA follows: TGCGCCAGCAGCACAACAGGGGCCGAGACCCAGTACTTC. This encodes CASSTTGAETQYF.

DNA of the CDR3: TGTGCCAGCAGCTTGACGGGGACGGCGAATGAGCAGTTCTTC. As protein: CASSLTGTANEQFF. The genes are TRBV5-6 and TRBJ2-1; D may correspond to TRBD1 or TRBD2 (5 bases each). The CDR3 spans 14 residues. The germline gives CDR1 SGHDT, CDR2 YYEEEE. V shed 1 base and J shed 7 bases, with 12 bases lying between them. Complete variable domain (other parts from reference TRBV5-6 and TRBJ2-1): DAGVTQSPTHLIKTRGQQVTLRCSPKSGHDTVSWYQQALGQGPQFIFQYYEEEERQRGNFPDRFSGHQFPNYSSELNVNALLLGDSALYLCASSLTGTANEQFFGPGTRLTVL.

The genes are TRBV9 and TRBJ2-5; D is uncertain. Germline CDR1 reads SGDLS; CDR2 reads YYNGEE. This CDR3 contains 12 residues. Between the trimmed V and J ends, which lost 0 bases and 5 bases, there was a span of 5 bases. CDR3 bases: TGTGCCAGCAGCGTAGGAGAGGAGACCCAGTACTTC. Protein: CASSVGEETQYF. Full variable domain (outside the CDR3, taken from reference TRBV9 and TRBJ2-5): DSGVTQTPKHLITATGQRVTLRCSPRSGDLSVYWYQQSLDQGLQFLIQYYNGEERAKGNILERFSAQQFPDLHSELNLSSLELGDSALYFCASSVGEETQYFGPGTRLLVL.